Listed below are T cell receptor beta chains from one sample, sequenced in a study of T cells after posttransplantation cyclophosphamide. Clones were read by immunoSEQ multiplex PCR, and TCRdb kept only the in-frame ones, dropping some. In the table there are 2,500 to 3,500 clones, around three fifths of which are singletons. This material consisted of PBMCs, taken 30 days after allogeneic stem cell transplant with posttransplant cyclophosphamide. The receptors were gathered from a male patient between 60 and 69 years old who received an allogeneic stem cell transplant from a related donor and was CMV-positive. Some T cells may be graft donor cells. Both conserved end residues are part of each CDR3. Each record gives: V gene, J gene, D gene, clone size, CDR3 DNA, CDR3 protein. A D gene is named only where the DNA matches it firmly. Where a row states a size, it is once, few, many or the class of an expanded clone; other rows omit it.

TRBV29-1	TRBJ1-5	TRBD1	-	TGCAGCATCTCAAAGGACAGGGTAAAGCGTCAGCCCCAGCATTTT	CSISKDRVKRQPQHF
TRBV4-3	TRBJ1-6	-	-	TGCGCCAGCAGCCAATCAATGCGAGTACGGGAAAATTCACCCCTCCACTTT	CASSQSMRVRENSPLHF
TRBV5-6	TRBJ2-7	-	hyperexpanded	TGTGCCAGCAGCTTGGGCGGGGATACCTACGAGCAGTACTTC	CASSLGGDTYEQYF
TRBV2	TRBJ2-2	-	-	TGTGCCAGCAGTGACTCTCAGGGGCCGGCCGGGGAGCTGTTTTTT	CASSDSQGPAGELFF
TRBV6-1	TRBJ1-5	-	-	TGTGCCAGCAGTGCCTATCAGCCCCAGCATTTT	CASSAYQPQHF
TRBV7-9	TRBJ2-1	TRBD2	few	TGTGCCAGCAGTTTACCCCTCAGACTAGCGGGAGCAAGGAATGAGCAGTTCTTC	CASSLPLRLAGARNEQFF
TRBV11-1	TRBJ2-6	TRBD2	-	TGTGCCAGCAGCTCAGGGCGGGGGTTATCTGGGGCCAACGTCCTGACTTTC	CASSSGRGLSGANVLTF
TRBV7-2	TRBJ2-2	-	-	TGTGCCAGCAGCTCCCCTACAGGGATCTTTACCGGGGAGCTGTTTTTT	CASSSPTGIFTGELFF
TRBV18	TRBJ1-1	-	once	TGTGCCAGCTCACCAGGGAGCGTGAAAGCTTTCTTT	CASSPGSVKAFF
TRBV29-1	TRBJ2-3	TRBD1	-	TGCAGCGTTGAATTAGGGGGCCGCACAGATACGCAGTATTTT	CSVELGGRTDTQYF
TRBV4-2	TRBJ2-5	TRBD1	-	TGTGCCAGCCGGGCAGGGGGCCAAGAGACCCAGTACTTC	CASRAGGQETQYF
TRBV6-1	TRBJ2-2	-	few	TGTGCCACCCCGGGACTCCGTCGTGGCGCCGGGGAGCTGTTTTTT	CATPGLRRGAGELFF
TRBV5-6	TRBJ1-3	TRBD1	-	TGTGCCAGCAGCTTGACAGGGGCTGGAAACACCATATATTTT	CASSLTGAGNTIYF
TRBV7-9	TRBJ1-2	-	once	TGTGCCAGCAGCGTATGGGACACCAACTATGGCTACACCTTC	CASSVWDTNYGYTF
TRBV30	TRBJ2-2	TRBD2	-	TGTGCCTGGAGTTCGAGGACTAGCGGGAGAAGGGGGGAGCTGTTTTTT	CAWSSRTSGRRGELFF
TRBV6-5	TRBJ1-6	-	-	TGTGCCAGCAGTTCCGGCAGGTCATCACCCCTCCACTTT	CASSSGRSSPLHF
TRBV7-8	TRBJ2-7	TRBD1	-	TGTGCCAGCAGCATCGGACAGGGTAGATCCCGGTACGAGCAGTACTTC	CASSIGQGRSRYEQYF
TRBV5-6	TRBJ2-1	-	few	TGTGCCAGCAGCGGACCGACCGGGGAGGAGCAGTTCTTC	CASSGPTGEEQFF
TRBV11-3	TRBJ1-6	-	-	TGTGCCAGCAGCTTAGAGAGCTCCTATAATTCACCCCTCCACTTT	CASSLESSYNSPLHF
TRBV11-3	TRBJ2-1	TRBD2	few	TGTGCCAGCAGACTAGGGACTAGCGGGAGGACAGAGCAGTTCTTC	CASRLGTSGRTEQFF
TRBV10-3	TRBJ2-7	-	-	TGTGCCATCAGTGACAGTTCCTACGAGCAGTACTTC	CAISDSSYEQYF
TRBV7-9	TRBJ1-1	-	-	TGTGCCAGCAGCCTACCCCCCCGGCTGGCAGGGCGAAGGACTGAAGCTTTCTTT	CASSLPPRLAGRRTEAFF
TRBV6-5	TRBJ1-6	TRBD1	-	TGTGCCAGCAGCCAAGGGGACAGGAATTTTTCACCCCTCCACTTT	CASSQGDRNFSPLHF
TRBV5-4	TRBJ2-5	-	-	TGTGCCAGCAGCTGGGGGGGCGACGGGACCCAGTACTTC	CASSWGGDGTQYF
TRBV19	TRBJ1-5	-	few	TGTGCCAGTAGTATAAGGGCAGACTATAGCAATCAGCCCCAGCATTTT	CASSIRADYSNQPQHF
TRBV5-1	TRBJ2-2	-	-	TGCGCCAGCACAGGGCAGACCACGTTTTTGATTACCGGGGAGCTGTTTTTT	CASTGQTTFLITGELFF
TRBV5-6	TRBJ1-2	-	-	TGTGCCAGCAGCTTAGTTTACGGTTGGCACAGGGGCTACACCTTC	CASSLVYGWHRGYTF
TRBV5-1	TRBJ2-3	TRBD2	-	TGCGCCAGCAGCTCCGGGACTAGCGGGAGGACAGATACGCAGTATTTT	CASSSGTSGRTDTQYF
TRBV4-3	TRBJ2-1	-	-	TGCGCCAGCAGCCAAGGAAGGGGGAGCTCCTACAATGAGCAGTTCTTC	CASSQGRGSSYNEQFF
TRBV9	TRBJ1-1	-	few	TGTGCCAGCGGGCAGGGTAACACTGAAGCTTTCTTT	CASGQGNTEAFF
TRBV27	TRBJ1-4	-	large	TGTGCCAGCAGTTCAGAGGGAGGGGAAAAACTGTTTTTT	CASSSEGGEKLFF
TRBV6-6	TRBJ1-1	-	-	TGTGCCAGCCTAAAAGCGGGGTCTGAAGCTTTCTTT	CASLKAGSEAFF
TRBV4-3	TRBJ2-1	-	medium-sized	TGCGCCAGCAGCCAAGATTCAAAGGGGAATGAGCAGTTCTTC	CASSQDSKGNEQFF
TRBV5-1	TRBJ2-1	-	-	TGCGCCAGCAGCAACACAGGGTCCTCCTACAATGAGCAGTTCTTC	CASSNTGSSYNEQFF
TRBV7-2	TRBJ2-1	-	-	TGTGCCAGCAGCCCGGGGCGGCAGACAGGAGACAATGAGCAGTTCTTC	CASSPGRQTGDNEQFF
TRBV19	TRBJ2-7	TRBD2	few	TGTGCCAGTAGTATTCGGGCTAGCGGGAGGGAAGGGGAGCAGTACTTC	CASSIRASGREGEQYF
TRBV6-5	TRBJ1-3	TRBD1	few	TGTGCCAGCAGTTCCGGAGCGACAGGGCCTGGAAACACCATATATTTT	CASSSGATGPGNTIYF
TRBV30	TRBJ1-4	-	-	TGTGCCTGGAGTGTACGACTTCTCACTGAGTCCTTTAATGAAAAACTGTTTTTT	CAWSVRLLTESFNEKLFF
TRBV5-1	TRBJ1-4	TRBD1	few	TGCGCCAGCAGCTTCTCGGGACAGGGGAACGAAAAACTGTTTTTT	CASSFSGQGNEKLFF
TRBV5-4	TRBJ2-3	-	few	TGTGCCAGCAGTGACAGCTCTAGCACAGATACGCAGTATTTT	CASSDSSSTDTQYF
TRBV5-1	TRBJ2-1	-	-	TGCGCCAGCAGCGTCGACTTCTACAATGAGCAGTTCTTC	CASSVDFYNEQFF
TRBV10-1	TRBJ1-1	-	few	TGCGCCAGCAGTAGAGGAACTGAAGCTTTCTTT	CASSRGTEAFF
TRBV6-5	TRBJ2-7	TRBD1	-	TGTGCCAGCAGAAGACAGGGGGGAACCTACGAGCAGTGCTTC	CASRRQGGTYEQCF
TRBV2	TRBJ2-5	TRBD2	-	TGTGCCAGCAGTTCCGGGACTAGCGATGGAGAGACCCAGTACTTC	CASSSGTSDGETQYF
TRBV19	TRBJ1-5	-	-	TGTGCCAGTAGTCCTCTCAGGGGTTTTAATCAGCCCCAGCATTTT	CASSPLRGFNQPQHF
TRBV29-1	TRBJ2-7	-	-	TGCAGCGTTGTCTGGGACTTTCCCTACGAGCAGTACTTC	CSVVWDFPYEQYF
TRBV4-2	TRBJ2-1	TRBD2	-	TGTGCCAGCAGCCAAGTTCGGATAATGCGGACTAGGTTGGGTGGTGAGCAGTTCTTC	CASSQVRIMRTRLGGEQFF
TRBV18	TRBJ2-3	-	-	TGTGCCAGCTCACCCCCCGTGTTGAGAGGCGGAGATACGCAGTATTTT	CASSPPVLRGGDTQYF
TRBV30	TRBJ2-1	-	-	TGTGCCTGCTCCAGAACGTGGAATGAGCAGTTCTTC	CACSRTWNEQFF
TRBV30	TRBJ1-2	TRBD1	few	TGTGCCTGGAGTGCCATTCGGACAGGGTATGGCTACACCTTC	CAWSAIRTGYGYTF
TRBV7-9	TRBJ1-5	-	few	TGTGCCAGCAGCTTAGGGAGCCAGCCCCAGCATTTT	CASSLGSQPQHF
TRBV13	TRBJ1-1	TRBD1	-	TGTGCCAGCAGTCAAAACAGGGGTGATACTGAAGCTTTCTTT	CASSQNRGDTEAFF
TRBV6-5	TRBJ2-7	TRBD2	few	TGTGCCAGCAGTCCCCCGACTAGCGGGCGCTACGAGCAGTACTTC	CASSPPTSGRYEQYF
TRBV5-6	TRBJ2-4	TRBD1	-	TGTGCCAGCAGCTTGGCCACAGGGGGGCAAGCCAAAAACATTCAGTACTTC	CASSLATGGQAKNIQYF
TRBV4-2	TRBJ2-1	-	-	TGTGCCAGCCGATTTTTGGACAGAAAAAATGAGCAGTTCTTC	CASRFLDRKNEQFF
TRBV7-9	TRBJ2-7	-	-	TGTGCCAGCAGCTTAGACCGCCCCGGGAAAGTATACGAGCAGTACTTC	CASSLDRPGKVYEQYF